This T cell receptor (beta chain) originates from a study of T cell repertoires in cytomegalovirus infection. Overall study findings and caveats: Identification of carriers of CMV plus the relevant HLA was achieved through cumulative public TCR beta family frequency.

This clonotype was found a few times. Antigen specificity is unknown. Germline V gene sequence: CDR1 SGHAT, CDR2 FQNNGV. The CDR3 spans 17 residues. Trimming at V came to 1 base and at J to 1 base, leaving 9 bases not matched to a gene. TCRdb re-called the reads with MiXCR, one entry per CDR3 protein. The sample holds about 190,000 distinct CDR3 sequences, about 30% seen once. Material: PBMCs. The sequence was obtained from a human donor in good health (CMV status not recorded). Some clones in this sample may be carry-over from other donors' samples. This rearrangement joins TRBV11-2 to TRBJ2-5; 7 positions match TRBD1. The CDR3 spells CASSLGGPNRGQETQYF. CDR3 nucleotide sequence: TGTGCCAGCAGCTTAGGGGGACCTAACAGGGGCCAAGAGACCCAGTACTTC.